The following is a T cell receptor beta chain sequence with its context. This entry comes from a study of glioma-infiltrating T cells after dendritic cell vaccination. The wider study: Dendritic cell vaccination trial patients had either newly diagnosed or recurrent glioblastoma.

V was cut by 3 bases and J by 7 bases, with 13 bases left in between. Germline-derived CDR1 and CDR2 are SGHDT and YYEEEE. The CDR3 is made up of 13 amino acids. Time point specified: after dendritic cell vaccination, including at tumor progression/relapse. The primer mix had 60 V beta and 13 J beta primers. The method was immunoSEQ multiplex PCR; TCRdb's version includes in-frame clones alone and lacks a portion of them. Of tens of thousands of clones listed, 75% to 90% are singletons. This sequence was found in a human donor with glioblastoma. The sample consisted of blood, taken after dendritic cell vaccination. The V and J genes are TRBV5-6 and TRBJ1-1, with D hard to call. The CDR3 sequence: CASSSIQALEAFF. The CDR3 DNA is TGTGCCAGCAGCTCGATTCAGGCTCTTGAAGCTTTCTTT.